This entry lists 18 T cell receptor beta chains sequenced from one sample in a study of naive CD8 T cells in extremely preterm neonates. The method was immunoSEQ multiplex PCR; TCRdb's version includes in-frame clones alone and lacks a portion of them. The sample consists of 21,000 or so clones, approximately 89% of them appearing once. The antigens for these receptors are not known. Preterm samples came from extremely preterm deliveries at roughly 21-27 weeks. Whole-study findings and limits: Compared with older groups, preterm CDR3s were shorter, with fewer N additions and less trimming.

The material sequenced was naive CD8+ T cells from cord blood. The origin of the receptors is a boy who was born preterm.

V and J are TRBV4-1 and TRBJ1-2; 7 nucleotides line up with TRBD1. Germline V gene lookup returns CDR1 MGHRA and CDR2 YSYEKL. V trimming: 2 bases; J trimming: 4 bases; junction bases outside the gene matches: 1. The length of the CDR3 is 13 residues. In nucleotides, the CDR3 is TGCGCCAGCAGCCAACGGACAGGCTATGGCTACACCTTC. This encodes CASSQRTGYGYTF.

The chain uses TRBV5-6 and TRBJ2-7; D possibly matches TRBD1 or TRBD2 (5 bases each). V lost 4 bases and J lost 4, with 21 bases in between. The V gene's germline CDR1 is SGHDT and CDR2 YYEEEE. This CDR3 has 16 residues. The CDR3 DNA follows: TGTGCCAGCAGCCTAGGATCGGGGCCCGCTTTATACGAGCAGTACTTC. Amino acids: CASSLGSGPALYEQYF.

J is TRBJ2-4 and V is TRBV5-1; tentative D call: TRBD2 (6 bases). V lost 4 bases, J lost 0 bases, and 8 bases lay in between. CDR3 length equals 14 residues. CDR1 SGHRS and CDR2 YFSETQ come from the germline V gene. The CDR3 loop is CASSEGLAKNIQYF. As DNA, the CDR3 is TGCGCCAGCAGCGAGGGACTAGCCAAAAACATTCAGTACTTC.

The table lists this clone with a count of one. The rearrangement links TRBV7-2 to TRBJ1-1; D is ambiguous. CDR1 and CDR2 from the germline V gene are SGHTA and FQGNSA. There are 14 residues in the CDR3. V dropped 0 bases and J dropped 1 base, with 6 bases sitting between them. CDR3 DNA: TGTGCCAGCAGCTTAGCCTGGCAGAACACTGAAGCTTTCTTT. Its translation: CASSLAWQNTEAFF.

The gene calls are TRBV14 and TRBJ2-3; 12 bases agree with TRBD2. The CDR3 loop spans 17 amino acids. From germline, CDR1 is SGHDN and CDR2 FVKESK. After removal of 4 bases from V and 2 bases from J, the junction contained 7 bases not matched to a gene. CDR3 nucleotide sequence: TGTGCCAGCAGCCCGACTAGCGGGGGATCCCCCACAGATACGCAGTATTTT. This codes for CASSPTSGGSPTDTQYF.

V and J are TRBV5-1 and TRBJ2-3, with 10 nucleotides matching TRBD1. This CDR3 has 15 residues. V trimming: 4 bases; J trimming: 5 bases; junction bases outside the gene matches: 7. The germline gives CDR1 SGHRS, CDR2 YFSETQ. CDR3 bases: TGCGCCAGCAGCCAGAGGACAGGGGGGATAGATACGCAGTATTTT. This gives the protein CASSQRTGGIDTQYF.

The V gene is TRBV6-5, the J gene TRBJ2-7; 7 bases align to TRBD1. CDR3 length: 13 amino acids. V was clipped by 2 bases and J by 3 bases; unmatched bases: 1. Germline CDR1 reads MNHEY; CDR2 reads SVGAGI. CDR3 sequence: CASSYRGRYEQYF. CDR3 nucleotides: TGTGCCAGCAGTTACAGGGGGCGCTACGAGCAGTACTTC.

This rearrangement joins TRBV19 to TRBJ2-7; no clear D gene. V was cut by 3 bases and J by 2 bases, with 11 bases left in between. The CDR3 is made up of 14 amino acids. Per germline, CDR1 LNHDA and CDR2 SQIVND (reference sequence). CDR3 sequence: CASSIGSSPYEQYF. CDR3 bases: TGTGCCAGTAGTATCGGATCTAGTCCCTACGAGCAGTACTTC. The full variable domain, its missing parts supplied by reference TRBV19 and TRBJ2-7, is DGGITQSPKYLFRKEGQNVTLSCEQNLNHDAMYWYRQDPGQGLRLIYYSQIVNDFQKGDIAEGYSVSREKKESFPLTVTSAQKNPTAFYLCASSIGSSPYEQYFGPGTRLTVT.

The chain recombines TRBV4-1 with TRBJ1-6; 8 bases are shared with TRBD1. Trimming at V came to 0 bases and at J to 9 bases, leaving 1 base not matched to a gene. This CDR3 is built from 14 residues. Germline V gene lookup returns CDR1 MGHRA and CDR2 YSYEKL. For the CDR3, the DNA is TGCGCCAGCAGCCAAGATGGACAGGGTTCACCCCTCCACTTT. Protein: CASSQDGQGSPLHF.

The V and J genes are TRBV12-5 and TRBJ1-2; a possible D gene is TRBD1 (6 bases). CDR3 size: 14 residues. V was clipped by 1 base and J by 5 bases, with 11 bases between them. Germline loops: CDR1 LGHNT, CDR2 FRNRAP. The CDR3 DNA reads TGTGCTAGTGGTTTGGGTCCGGGGACATATGGCTACACCTTC. The encoded protein is CASGLGPGTYGYTF.

The V gene is TRBV19, the J gene TRBJ2-1; tentative D call: TRBD1 (6 bases). Trimming took 1 base from V and 4 from J, leaving 14 bases between them. The CDR3 runs 16 residues. CDR1 and CDR2 from the germline V gene are LNHDA and SQIVND (reference sequence). The CDR3 loop reads CASSIGARGYYNEQFF. DNA for the CDR3: TGTGCCAGTAGTATAGGGGCTAGGGGGTATTACAATGAGCAGTTCTTC.

The chain recombines TRBV5-1 with TRBJ2-5; 10 bases agree with TRBD2. V trimming: 5 bases; J trimming: 0 bases; junction bases outside the gene matches: 1. Germline CDR1 and CDR2: SGHRS and YFSETQ. The CDR3 is 14 amino acids. CDR3 residues: CASRLAGYQETQYF. The CDR3 bases are TGCGCCAGCAGACTAGCGGGGTACCAAGAGACCCAGTACTTC.

The chain is built from TRBV7-9 and TRBJ2-5; weak D call: TRBD2 (6 bases). CDR3 length: 14 residues. V was cut by 1 base and J by 0 bases, with 6 bases left in between. Per the germline V gene, CDR1 is SEHNR and CDR2 is FQNEAQ (reference sequence). DNA for the CDR3: TGTGCCAGCAGCTTAGGGGACTACCAAGAGACCCAGTACTTC. It specifies CASSLGDYQETQYF.

Of note for this clone: This same CDR3 is encoded by further DNA sequences in the sample. V gene TRBV7-3 combines with J gene TRBJ2-1; 13 nucleotides line up with TRBD2. Unmatched junction bases numbered 0, after V lost 3 bases and J lost 4 bases. Per germline, CDR1 SGHTA and CDR2 FQGTGA. The CDR3 extends over 15 amino acids. CDR3 sequence: CASSLGLAGYNEQFF. CDR3 bases: TGTGCCAGCAGCTTGGGACTAGCGGGGTACAATGAGCAGTTCTTC.

This chain joins TRBV9 and TRBJ2-2; D possibly corresponds to TRBD1 (6 bases). V shed 5 bases and J shed 0 bases, with 8 bases lying between them. Germline V gene data show CDR1 as SGDLS and CDR2 as YYNGEE. The CDR3 is 14 residues long. The CDR3 nucleotides are TGTGCCAGCAGGACAGGCGCGAACACCGGGGAGCTGTTTTTT. Residues: CASRTGANTGELFF.

The rearrangement uses TRBV4-1 and TRBJ2-1; D unclear. V lost 1 base, J lost 3 bases, and 1 base lay in between. Germline assignment: CDR1 MGHRA and CDR2 YSYEKL. CDR3 size: 12 residues. CDR3 loop: CASSQGYNEQFF. The CDR3 DNA follows: TGCGCCAGCAGCCAAGGCTACAATGAGCAGTTCTTC.

The chain uses TRBV5-6 and TRBJ1-5; D is undetermined. CDR3 length equals 12 residues. The ends were cut back, 1 base at V and 3 bases at J, with 2 bases in the middle. Germline-derived CDR1 and CDR2 are SGHDT and YYEEEE. CDR3 in amino acids: CASSLNNQPQHF. The DNA of the CDR3 is TGTGCCAGCAGCTTGAACAATCAGCCCCAGCATTTT.

This clone came up once. J is TRBJ2-7 and V is TRBV6-5, with 12 bases that match TRBD2. Germline values: CDR1 MNHEY, CDR2 SVGAGI. The ends lost 2 bases at V and 2 bases at J; junction bases unmatched: 1. The CDR3 covers 15 residues. CDR3 nucleotides: TGTGCCAGCAGTTACCTAGCGGGGGGGACCTACGAGCAGTACTTC. Amino acids: CASSYLAGGTYEQYF.